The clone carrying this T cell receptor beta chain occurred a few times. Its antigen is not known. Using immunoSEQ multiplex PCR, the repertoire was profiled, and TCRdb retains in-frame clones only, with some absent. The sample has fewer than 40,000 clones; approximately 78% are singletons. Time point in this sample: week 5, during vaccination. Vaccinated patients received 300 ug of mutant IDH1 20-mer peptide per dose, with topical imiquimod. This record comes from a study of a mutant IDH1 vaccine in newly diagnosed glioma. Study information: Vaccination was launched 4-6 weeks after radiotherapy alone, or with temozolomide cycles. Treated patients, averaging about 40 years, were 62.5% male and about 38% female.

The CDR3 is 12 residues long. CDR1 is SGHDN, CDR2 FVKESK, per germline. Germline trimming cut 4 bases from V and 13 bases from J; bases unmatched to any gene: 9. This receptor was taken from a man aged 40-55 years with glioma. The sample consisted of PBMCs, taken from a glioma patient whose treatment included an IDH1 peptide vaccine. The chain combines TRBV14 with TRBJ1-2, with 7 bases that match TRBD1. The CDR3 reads CASSPRRQGGTF. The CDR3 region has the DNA TGTGCCAGCAGCCCCCGCCGACAGGGTGGCACCTTC. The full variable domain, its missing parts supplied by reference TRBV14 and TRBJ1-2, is EAGVTQFPSHSVIEKGQTVTLRCDPISGHDNLYWYRRVMGKEIKFLLHFVKESKQDESGMPNNRFLAERTGGTYSTLKVQPAELEDSGVYFCASSPRRQGGTFGSGTRLTVV.